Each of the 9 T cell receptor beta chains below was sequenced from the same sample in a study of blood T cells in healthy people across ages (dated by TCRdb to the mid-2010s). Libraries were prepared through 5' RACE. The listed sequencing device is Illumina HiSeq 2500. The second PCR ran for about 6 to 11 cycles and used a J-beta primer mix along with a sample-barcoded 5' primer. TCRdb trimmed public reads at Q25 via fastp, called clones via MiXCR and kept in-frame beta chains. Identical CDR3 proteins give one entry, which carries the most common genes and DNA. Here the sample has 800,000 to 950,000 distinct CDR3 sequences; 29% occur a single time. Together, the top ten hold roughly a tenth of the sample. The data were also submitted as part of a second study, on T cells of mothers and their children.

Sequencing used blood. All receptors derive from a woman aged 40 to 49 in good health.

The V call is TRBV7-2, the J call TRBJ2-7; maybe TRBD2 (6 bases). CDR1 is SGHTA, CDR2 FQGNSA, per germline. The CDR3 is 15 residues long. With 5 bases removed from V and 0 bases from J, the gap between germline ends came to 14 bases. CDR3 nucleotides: TGTGCCAGCAGCCCTAGCGCGGGTAACTCCTACGAGCAGTACTTC. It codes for CASSPSAGNSYEQYF.

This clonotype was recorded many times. CDR3 protein: CASSFRGERNYGYTF. CDR3 DNA sequence: TGTGCCAGCAGTTTTAGGGGAGAACGTAACTATGGCTACACCTTC. The V and J genes are TRBV27 and TRBJ1-2, with D perhaps matching TRBD1 (5 bases). V lost 3 bases to trimming and J lost 1 base, with 12 bases between them. CDR1 is MNHEY and CDR2 is SMNVEV in the germline V gene (reference sequence). The CDR3 length is 15 residues.

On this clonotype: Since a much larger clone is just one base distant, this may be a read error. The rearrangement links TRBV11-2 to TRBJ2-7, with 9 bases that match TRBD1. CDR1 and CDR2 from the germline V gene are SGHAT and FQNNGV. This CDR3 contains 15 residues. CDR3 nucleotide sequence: TGTGTCAGCAACGTCCTGGGGGACAGGGACTACGAGCAGTACTTC. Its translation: CVSNVLGDRDYEQYF.

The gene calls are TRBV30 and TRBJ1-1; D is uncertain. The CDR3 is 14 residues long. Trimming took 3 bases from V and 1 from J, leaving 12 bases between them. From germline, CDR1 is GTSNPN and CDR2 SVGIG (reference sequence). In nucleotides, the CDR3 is TGTGCCTGGAGCCGTTCCTTGGGGAACACTGAAGCTTTCTTT. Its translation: CAWSRSLGNTEAFF.

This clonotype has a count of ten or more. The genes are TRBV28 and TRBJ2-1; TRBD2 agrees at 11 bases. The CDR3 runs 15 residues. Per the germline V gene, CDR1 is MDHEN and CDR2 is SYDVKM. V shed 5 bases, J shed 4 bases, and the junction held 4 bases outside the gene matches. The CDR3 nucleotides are TGTGCCAGCAGTACTAGCGGGGGACCGTACAATGAGCAGTTCTTC. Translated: CASSTSGGPYNEQFF.

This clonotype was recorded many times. CDR3 nucleotides: TGTGCCAGCAGTGAAGCGCGTCCAGGGAACAATGAGCAGTTCTTC. Its protein is CASSEARPGNNEQFF. The V gene is TRBV6-1, the J gene TRBJ2-1, with a possible D match to TRBD1 (5 bases). CDR3 length equals 15 residues. Germline V gene data show CDR1 as MNHNS and CDR2 as SASEGT. The germline V and J ends were trimmed by 0 bases and 5 bases, with 11 bases remaining between them.

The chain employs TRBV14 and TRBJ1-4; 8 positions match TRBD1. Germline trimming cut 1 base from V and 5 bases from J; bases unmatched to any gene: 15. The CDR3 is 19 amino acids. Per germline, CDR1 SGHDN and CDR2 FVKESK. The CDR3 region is CASSQADAAGTGTNEKLFF. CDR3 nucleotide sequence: TGTGCCAGCAGCCAAGCGGACGCAGCCGGGACAGGAACGAATGAAAAACTGTTTTTT.

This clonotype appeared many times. The CDR3: CASSPTGGTSGGRYNEQFF. The CDR3 DNA reads TGTGCCAGCTCACCAACCGGAGGGACTAGCGGGGGCCGTTACAATGAGCAGTTCTTC. This chain uses TRBV18 with TRBJ2-1; 14 bases align to TRBD2. Trimming cost V 2 bases and J 4 bases; bases outside gene matches: 10. Germline loops: CDR1 KGHSH, CDR2 LQKENI. This CDR3 spans 19 amino acids.

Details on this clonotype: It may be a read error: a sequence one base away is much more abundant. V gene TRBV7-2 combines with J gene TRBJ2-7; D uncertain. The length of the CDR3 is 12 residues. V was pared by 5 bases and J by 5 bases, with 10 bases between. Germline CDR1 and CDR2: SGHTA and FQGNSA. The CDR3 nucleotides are TGTGCCAGCAGCCCCTCTCGAGACGAGCAGTACTTC. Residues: CASSPSRDEQYF.